This is a list of T cell receptor beta chains from one sample in a study of PD-L1 blockade in urothelial cancer. Clones were sequenced by immunoSEQ multiplex PCR, and TCRdb holds only the in-frame ones, with some missing. The sample carries 95,000 or so clones, roughly 84% recorded once. The sequencing here drew on PBMCs, taken around atezolizumab (anti-PD-L1) treatment. Every receptor here comes from a man in his sixties with urothelial cancer. Both conserved end residues are trimmed from each CDR3. A D gene is named only where the DNA matches it firmly.

V,J,D,CDR3
TRBV9,TRBJ2-5,TRBD1,ASSATDRVETQY
TRBV10-2,TRBJ2-6,TRBD1,ASSETGALGANVLT
TRBV6-1,TRBJ1-2,.,ASSEASAWTHGYT
TRBV5-4,TRBJ2-2,TRBD2,ASSPRTSPINTGELF
TRBV9,TRBJ2-1,TRBD2,ASSVAGTSIEQF
TRBV28,TRBJ1-6,TRBD1,ASQGADNSPLH
TRBV7-2,TRBJ2-1,.,ASSLLASGEQF
TRBV5-1,TRBJ2-7,.,ASSTGSSSYEQY
TRBV28,TRBJ1-5,.,ASSFIKGEGDNQPQH
TRBV7-3,TRBJ1-1,.,ASSLYEYTEAF
TRBV5-1,TRBJ1-2,TRBD1,ASSLGQKNYGYT
TRBV29-1,TRBJ1-1,.,SVTGRVLNTEAF
TRBV5-6,TRBJ2-1,.,ASSLRGGEQF
TRBV7-9,TRBJ2-1,TRBD2,ASSIGLAKDEQF
TRBV5-1,TRBJ1-2,.,ASSFTGQPLYGYT
TRBV5-1,TRBJ2-7,TRBD1,ASSLDAGTGLYEQY
TRBV9,TRBJ1-1,TRBD1,ASSERTGTTEAF
TRBV7-6,TRBJ2-1,.,ASSLERRVNNEQF
TRBV10-3,TRBJ1-4,TRBD1,AISNQGVEEKLF
TRBV7-9,TRBJ2-5,TRBD2,ASSSRLGGGQETQY
TRBV7-2,TRBJ2-1,TRBD1,ASSPSGTDLYNEQF
TRBV11-2,TRBJ1-1,TRBD1,ASSATGGGDTEAF
TRBV10-3,TRBJ1-2,.,AISESRWATYGYT
TRBV4-2,TRBJ1-5,.,ASSQDSSNQPQH
TRBV7-3,TRBJ2-1,TRBD1,ASSFKYRDRQKFQYNEQF
TRBV10-3,TRBJ2-7,.,AISEPDTGMQY
TRBV6-4,TRBJ2-2,.,ASSDTPQQNGELF
TRBV5-1,TRBJ2-5,.,ASSLQETQY
TRBV28,TRBJ2-3,.,ASSLRHTDTQY
TRBV15,TRBJ1-5,.,ATSGGWRLSNQPQH
TRBV11-2,TRBJ2-1,.,ASSFDTGPRGNEQF
TRBV6-5,TRBJ1-5,TRBD1,ASSKQGNSQPQH
TRBV6-6,TRBJ1-2,.,ASRAGTSYYGYT
TRBV28,TRBJ2-7,TRBD1,ASSSPGQTTYEQY
TRBV29-1,TRBJ2-3,.,SVEGTESTDTQY
TRBV4-1,TRBJ1-3,TRBD1,ASSRTGASGNTIY
TRBV30,TRBJ2-1,.,AWSRAGLQNEQF
TRBV14,TRBJ1-2,TRBD1,ASSGTASYGYT
TRBV6-5,TRBJ2-1,.,ASRRGAHNEQF
TRBV10-2,TRBJ2-7,TRBD1,ASHRGRLDEQY
TRBV4-3,TRBJ2-5,TRBD2,ASSQDVGERLAGGQETQY
TRBV7-2,TRBJ1-1,.,ASSSLGVPMNTEAF
TRBV9,TRBJ2-2,TRBD1,ASSLGTGGGTGELF
TRBV4-2,TRBJ1-1,.,ASSQDSGNTEAF
TRBV6-1,TRBJ2-7,TRBD1,ARRTGDLEQY
TRBV29-1,TRBJ2-7,TRBD2,SGGSSYEQY
TRBV11-2,TRBJ1-2,.,ASSPGAGSSYGYT
TRBV2,TRBJ2-1,.,ASSQAGEQF
TRBV9,TRBJ2-5,.,ASSVGAGREETQY
TRBV28,TRBJ1-6,.,ASTGDSPLH
TRBV7-3,TRBJ2-7,TRBD1,ASSLTSGQGGEQY
TRBV6-5,TRBJ1-1,.,ASTPPAGTEAF
TRBV14,TRBJ1-2,.,ASSQDQGNYGYT
TRBV28,TRBJ2-1,TRBD1,ASSGGQGSYYNEQF
TRBV5-4,TRBJ2-5,TRBD2,ASSSAGRERETQY
TRBV27,TRBJ1-2,.,ASSIDSNYGYT